This T cell receptor beta chain was profiled in a study of memory CD4+ T cells and cytomegalovirus serostatus. Generated by immunoSEQ multiplex PCR, the TCRdb table keeps only in-frame clones and is missing some. The repertoire includes about 56,000 clones, more than 75% of them detected once, and around 0.43% sits in the top ten. Germline values: CDR1 SGHTA, CDR2 FQGTGA. This CDR3 has 14 residues. V gave up 5 bases and J gave up 3 bases, with 12 bases separating them. Single viable CD3+CD4+CD8-CD45RO+ cells were sorted as the memory CD4+ T cells. This TCR was recovered from an adult in good health and CMV-seronegative. Material for sequencing was memory CD4+ T cells from blood. V usage is TRBV7-3 and J usage is TRBJ2-3, with D unresolved. The CDR3 sequence: CASSPTSKTDTQYF. In DNA form, the CDR3 reads TGTGCCAGCAGCCCTACCTCGAAGACAGATACGCAGTATTTT. Supplemented by reference TRBV7-3 and TRBJ2-3, the full variable domain reads GAGVSQTPSNKVTEKGKYVELRCDPISGHTALYWYRQSLGQGPEFLIYFQGTGAADDSGLPNDRFFAVRPEGSVSTLKIQRTERGDSAVYLCASSPTSKTDTQYFGPGTRLTVL.